These 3 T cell receptor beta chains were all obtained from the same sample, sequenced in a study of CD8 T cells in ankylosing spondylitis. TCRdb ran MiXCR on the 5' RACE reads and lists one entry per CDR3 protein. The table includes about 130,000 distinct CDR3 sequences, more than 5.5% detected once. The material sequenced was blood, either unsorted or a sorted T cell fraction (not recorded which). The receptors come from a female donor with ankylosing spondylitis or in good health (not recorded which).

This clonotype was counted ten times or more. The chain has TRBV19 and TRBJ1-6; 9 positions agree with TRBD1. With 9 bases clipped from V and 7 bases from J, the junction kept 4 bases outside the gene matches. From germline, CDR1 is LNHDA and CDR2 SQIVND (reference sequence). The CDR3 is 13 residues long. Here the CDR3 DNA reads TGTGCCAGCGAGGGACAGGGAAATTCACCCCTCCACTTT. It yields the protein CASEGQGNSPLHF.

This clonotype was seen many times. V and J are TRBV20-1 and TRBJ1-2; D is unresolved. Trimming took 5 bases from V and 6 from J, leaving 19 bases between them. The germline V gene encodes CDR1 DFQATT and CDR2 SNEGSKA (reference sequence). The CDR3 sequence is 14 residues long. CDR3 bases: TGCAGTGCTGGGTCTGAGGGCTGGGGAGATGGCTACACCTTC. As protein: CSAGSEGWGDGYTF.

This clonotype was observed a handful of times. The rearrangement links TRBV12-3 or TRBV12-4 to TRBJ2-7, with TRBD1 matching over 9 bases. V dropped 6 bases and J dropped 5; count of bases not matched to a gene: 5. The CDR3 sequence is 13 residues long. This chain's CDR3 is CASRQGAADEQYF. The CDR3 DNA reads as TGTGCCAGCAGACAGGGGGCGGCCGACGAGCAGTACTTC.